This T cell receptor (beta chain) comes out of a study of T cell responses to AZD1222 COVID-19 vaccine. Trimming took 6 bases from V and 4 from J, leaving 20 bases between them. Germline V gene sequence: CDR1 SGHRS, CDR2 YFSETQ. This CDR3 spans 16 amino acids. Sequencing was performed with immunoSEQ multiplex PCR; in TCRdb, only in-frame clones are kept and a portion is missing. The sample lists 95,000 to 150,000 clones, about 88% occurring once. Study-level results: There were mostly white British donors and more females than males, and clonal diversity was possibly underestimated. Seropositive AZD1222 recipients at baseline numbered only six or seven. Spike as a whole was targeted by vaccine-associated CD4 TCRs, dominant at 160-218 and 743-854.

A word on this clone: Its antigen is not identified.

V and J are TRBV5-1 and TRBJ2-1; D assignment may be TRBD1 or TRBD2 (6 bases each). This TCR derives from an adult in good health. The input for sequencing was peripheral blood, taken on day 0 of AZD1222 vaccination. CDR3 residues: CASKGSWGATYNEQFF. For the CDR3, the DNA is TGCGCCAGCAAGGGAAGTTGGGGGGCAACTTACAATGAGCAGTTCTTC.